This TCR beta chain derives from a study of blood T cell repertoires in COVID-19. The wider study: Acute-phase and convalescent COVID-19 samples originated in the United States, Italy and Spain. Sample material is recorded as cDNA or gDNA derived from T cells, B-cell-depleted T cells, or PBMCs.

As handled by the study authors: Reference gene primers were amplified, and this amplification served to estimate nucleated cell counts. Sequencing used immunoSEQ multiplex PCR; TCRdb keeps in-frame clones, though not all of them. Clone size and the V and J calls come from that table; the DNA yielded D and trimming. This sample has approximately 260,000 clones, with about 88% found just once. The CDR3 extends over 17 amino acids. The clonotype originates from a man between 18 and 29 years old with active or convalescent COVID-19. The gene calls are TRBV21-1 and TRBJ1-5; TRBD1 reflects the table's D call only, with no check against the DNA. TRBV21-1 is recorded as a pseudogene. Sample: peripheral blood. The CDR3 sequence is CASSPTSQGGNNQPQHF. The CDR3 DNA follows: TGTGCCAGCAGCCCCACGAGCCAGGGGGGCAACAATCAGCCCCAGCATTTT.